This TCR beta chain was captured by sequencing in a study of T-cell reconstitution after alpha-beta-depleted transplantation in children. The TCRbeta library was prepared with unique molecular identifiers. A single record per CDR3 protein comes from TCRdb applying MiXCR to the PCR reads. The table lists nearly 550,000 distinct CDR3 sequences, around 20% of them singletons, with roughly 3.3% in the top ten. The CDR3 contains 15 residues. The J segment lost 2 bases and the V segment lost 6 bases, leaving 9 bases of the junction unmatched. The sequence was obtained from a human donor who donated a stem cell graft to a child with acute lymphoblastic leukemia. Sequenced material: PBMCs from the stem cell graft donor, taken from the stem cell graft. The chain uses TRBV12-3 or TRBV12-4 and TRBJ1-1; 7 bases are shared with TRBD1. CDR3 DNA sequence: TGTGCCAGCAGGGAACGGACAGGCGCCAACACTGAAGCTTTCTTT. It specifies CASRERTGANTEAFF.